This T cell receptor beta chain is from a study of CD8+CD57+ T cells in acquired aplastic anemia. The CDR3 sequence is 13 residues long. Germline V gene data show CDR1 as LNHDA and CDR2 as SQIVND (reference sequence). Unmatched junction bases numbered 1, after V lost 4 bases and J lost 4 bases. Patients who underwent sequencing had shown CD8+CD57+ cell expansion by flow cytometry. The study profiled TCR beta VDJ and CDR3 using genomic DNA as template. One entry per CDR3 protein results from TCRdb running MiXCR on the reads. The top ten clones hold over 2% of a sample with some 120,000 distinct CDR3 sequences, over 30% of them seen once. This clonotype was detected ten times or more.

The sample comprised sorted CD4+, CD8+, or CD8+CD57+ T cells (not recorded which) from PBMCs. This TCR derives from a human donor with aplastic anemia. The chain links TRBV19 to TRBJ1-5; 7 positions agree with TRBD1. The CDR3, as DNA: TGTGCCAGTAGTAAGACAGGGAATCAGCCCCAGCATTTT. Encoded protein: CASSKTGNQPQHF.